A single sample gave rise to the 29 T cell receptor beta chains below, sequenced in a study of T cell repertoires in cytomegalovirus infection (dated by TCRdb to 2018 to 2020). Their specific antigens are unknown. TCRdb lists the instrument as Illumina HiSeq 1500. Through fastp at Q25 and MiXCR, TCRdb rebuilt clones from the public reads, retaining in-frame beta chains. One record per CDR3 amino acid sequence lists the most common genes and DNA. The sample has about 740,000 distinct CDR3 sequences on record, around 31% of them singletons. Of the sample, approximately 18% is held by the ten largest clones. The intended sense of this specimen's treatment or condition label: in vitro stimulation with specific CMV peptide epitopes to enrich CMV-specific T cells. This specimen consisted of cultured PBMCs, obtained from culture after CMV antigen stimulation. The source of these receptors is a human donor in good health (CMV status not recorded). Some clones in this sample may be carry-over from other donors' samples.

The V gene is TRBV29-1, the J gene TRBJ1-2; possible D gene TRBD1, 5 bases. Trimming stripped 0 bases from V and 4 bases from J, with 15 bases between. This CDR3 has 15 residues. Germline V lookup: CDR1 SQVTM, CDR2 ANQGSEA. The chain's CDR3 is CSVEDRGARSYGYTF. The CDR3 DNA reads as TGCAGCGTTGAAGATCGAGGGGCGAGGTCCTATGGCTACACCTTC.

This clonotype was detected a few times. V gene TRBV5-5 combines with J gene TRBJ2-7; 10 nucleotides align to TRBD2. CDR1 SGHKS and CDR2 YYEKEE come from the germline V gene (reference sequence). V was clipped by 2 bases and J by 0 bases; unmatched bases: 2. This CDR3 is 15 amino acids long. The CDR3 sequence: CASSFKREGSYEQYF. As DNA, the CDR3 is TGTGCCAGCAGCTTTAAGCGGGAGGGCTCCTACGAGCAGTACTTC.

The chain combines TRBV7-8 with TRBJ2-1; D remains unclear. Trimming shortened V by 1 base and J by 12 bases, and 7 bases separated the two germline ends. The CDR3 length is 11 residues. Germline CDR1 and CDR2: SGHVS and FQNEAQ. The CDR3 spells CASSLGLGQFF. In DNA, the CDR3 is TGTGCCAGCAGCTTAGGGTTAGGGCAGTTCTTC.

The chain employs TRBV27 and TRBJ1-6; possible D gene TRBD1, 5 bases. Germline CDR1 reads MNHEY; CDR2 reads SMNVEV (reference sequence). The length of the CDR3 is 15 residues. Deletions cut 2 bases from V and 7 bases from J, with 12 bases between. DNA for the CDR3: TGTGCCAGCAGTTTAGAATGGGGCCGAAATTCACCCCTCCACTTT. Protein: CASSLEWGRNSPLHF.

The chain joins TRBV6-5 to TRBJ1-4; TRBD1 might be the D (5 bases). The CDR3 sequence is 16 residues long. Trimming stripped 0 bases from V and 5 bases from J, with 13 bases between. CDR1 is MNHEY, CDR2 SVGAGI, per germline. The CDR3 loop is CASSYSTVLRNEKLFF. In nucleotides, the CDR3 is TGTGCCAGCAGTTACTCGACAGTCCTCCGAAATGAAAAACTGTTTTTT.

V is TRBV20-1 and J is TRBJ1-6, with D perhaps TRBD1 (6 bases). With 0 bases removed from V and 4 bases from J, the gap between germline ends came to 13 bases. Looked up from germline, CDR1 is DFQATT and CDR2 is SNEGSKA (reference sequence). The CDR3 runs 16 residues. Here the CDR3 reads CSARDLGGGYNSPLHF. The CDR3 DNA sequence: TGCAGTGCTAGAGATTTAGGGGGGGGTTATAATTCACCCCTCCACTTT.

In its sample, this clonotype was seen a few times. The chain joins TRBV2 to TRBJ2-5; 10 bases are shared with TRBD2. The CDR3 has 14 amino acids. V lost 5 bases to trimming and J lost 4 bases; unmatched junction nucleotides: 4. Per germline, CDR1 SNHLY and CDR2 FYNNEI. The CDR3 DNA is TGTGCCAGCAGTCCCAGCGGGGGGGTAGAGACCCAGTACTTC. Its protein product is CASSPSGGVETQYF. Drawing the rest from reference TRBV2 and TRBJ2-5, the complete variable domain is EPEVTQTPSHQVTQMGQEVILRCVPISNHLYFYWYRQILGQKVEFLVSFYNNEISEKSEIFDDQFSVERPDGSNFTLKIRSTKLEDSAMYFCASSPSGGVETQYFGPGTRLLVL.

In the case of this clonotype: With a much larger clone just one base away, this may be a read error. This CDR3 fails to terminate in the conserved phenylalanine or tryptophan, so it likely reflects a read error. The V call is TRBV7-2, the J call TRBJ2-1, with 9 nucleotides matching TRBD2. Germline V gene sequence: CDR1 SGHTA, CDR2 FQGNSA. The CDR3 has 16 residues. V trimming: 1 base; J trimming: 4 bases; junction bases outside the gene matches: 5. CDR3 loop: CASSLVRSGGYNEQFS. The CDR3 region has the DNA TGTGCCAGCAGCTTAGTTCGTAGCGGGGGTTACAATGAGCAGTTCTCC.

This clonotype was observed a handful of times. The chain uses TRBV7-2 and TRBJ2-3; 11 positions agree with TRBD2. The V gene end was trimmed by 5 bases and the J gene end by 5 bases; junction bases not matched to a gene: 12. The length of the CDR3 is 17 residues. Per germline, CDR1 SGHTA and CDR2 FQGNSA. The CDR3 DNA reads as TGTGCCAGCAGCCTCGATAGCGGGAGGGCCCTCGGAGATACGCAGTATTTT. Translating gives CASSLDSGRALGDTQYF.

This clonotype was seen at least ten times. This chain connects TRBV7-2 to TRBJ2-3; D gene ambiguous. This CDR3 spans 14 amino acids. From germline, CDR1 is SGHTA and CDR2 FQGNSA. V lost 1 base and J lost 2, with 7 bases in between. The CDR3 DNA follows: TGTGCCAGCAGCTTAGGGATCTACACAGATACGCAGTATTTT. Translated, it gives CASSLGIYTDTQYF.

This clonotype came up many times. This chain uses TRBV6-5 with TRBJ2-1; TRBD2 agrees at 11 bases. V lost 1 base, J lost 9 bases, and 5 bases stayed unmatched. The CDR3 sequence is 15 residues long. Germline V CDR1 and CDR2: MNHEY, SVGAGI. CDR3 in DNA: TGTGCCAGCAGTTACTTAAGTAGCGGGAGGGGTGAGCAGTTCTTC. Encoded protein: CASSYLSSGRGEQFF.

This clonotype was seen repeatedly, ten times or more. V is TRBV4-1 and J is TRBJ1-5; D remains ambiguous. V dropped 1 base and J dropped 2 bases, with 15 bases sitting between them. The CDR3 loop spans 17 amino acids. The germline gives CDR1 MGHRA, CDR2 YSYEKL. As DNA, the CDR3 is TGCGCCAGCAGCCAAGTCGATATGGGGTTCGGCAATCAGCCCCAGCATTTT. Protein sequence: CASSQVDMGFGNQPQHF.

The rearrangement links TRBV11-2 to TRBJ2-4; the D is unclear. The CDR3 is 16 residues long. V lost 5 bases and J lost 0, with 14 bases in between. Germline CDR1 and CDR2: SGHAT and FQNNGV. This chain's CDR3 is CASSLILTLAKNIQYF. CDR3 nucleotides: TGTGCCAGCAGCCTCATCCTGACCCTAGCCAAAAACATTCAGTACTTC.

This clonotype was picked up a small number of times. The chain employs TRBV18 and TRBJ2-7; D possibly corresponds to TRBD2 (5 bases). Trimming took 0 bases from V and 6 from J, leaving 12 bases between them. CDR3 length equals 14 residues. Germline V gene sequence: CDR1 KGHSH, CDR2 LQKENI. CDR3 in amino acids: CASSPPPGSREQYF. The CDR3 DNA is TGTGCCAGCTCACCACCCCCGGGGTCCCGCGAGCAGTACTTC.

The V gene is TRBV12-3 or TRBV12-4, the J gene TRBJ2-4; D is undetermined. CDR3 length: 14 amino acids. Trimming took 5 bases from V and 0 from J, leaving 8 bases between them. CDR3 in amino acids: CASSPGPAKNIQYF. CDR3 nucleotides: TGTGCCAGCAGTCCTGGCCCAGCCAAAAACATTCAGTACTTC.

This chain's CDR3 is CSARSQGSEKLFF. The CDR3 bases are TGCAGTGCTAGATCCCAGGGGAGCGAAAAACTGTTTTTT. The V and J genes are TRBV20-1 and TRBJ1-4; tentatively, D is TRBD1 (6 bases). The germline gives CDR1 DFQATT, CDR2 SNEGSKA (reference sequence). This CDR3 has 13 residues. The V end lost 2 bases, the J end lost 8 bases, and 12 bases lay between the germline ends.

The chain has TRBV27 and TRBJ1-4; D not resolved. The CDR3 runs to 13 residues. Germline loops: CDR1 MNHEY, CDR2 SMNVEV (reference sequence). Trimming pared 6 bases from V and 3 bases from J, leaving 8 bases between. The CDR3 coding sequence is TGTGCCAGCAGCGTCCTTTCTAATGAAAAACTGTTTTTT. It translates to CASSVLSNEKLFF.

This clonotype was counted between two and nine times. The rearrangement uses TRBV27 and TRBJ1-4, with TRBD1 matching 7 bases. The germline gives CDR1 MNHEY, CDR2 SMNVEV (reference sequence). The trim removed 2 bases at V and 6 bases at J, leaving 3 bases unmatched. The CDR3 is 14 residues long. The CDR3 sequence is CASSLHGTDEKLFF. The CDR3 DNA follows: TGTGCCAGCAGTTTACACGGGACAGATGAAAAACTGTTTTTT.

The chain carries TRBV6-1 and TRBJ1-4; D is ambiguous. The V end lost 3 bases, the J end lost 0 bases, and 8 bases lay between the germline ends. This CDR3 is 15 amino acids long. Germline assignment: CDR1 MNHNS and CDR2 SASEGT. The CDR3: CASSDRGATNEKLFF. CDR3 DNA sequence: TGTGCCAGCAGTGATCGTGGGGCAACTAATGAAAAACTGTTTTTT.

This clonotype was detected ten times or more. The chain joins TRBV7-2 to TRBJ2-3; D is possibly TRBD1 (6 bases). The CDR3 contains 14 residues. Germline assignment: CDR1 SGHTA and CDR2 FQGNSA. Between the trimmed V and J ends, which lost 3 bases and 4 bases, there was a span of 11 bases. CDR3 coding DNA: TGTGCCAGCAGCTTCACAAACAGGGCAGATACGCAGTATTTT. Residues: CASSFTNRADTQYF.

The V gene is TRBV12-3 or TRBV12-4, the J gene TRBJ1-2; D is perhaps TRBD1 (6 bases). Trimming cost V 10 bases and J 1 base, with 16 bases left between them. The CDR3 has 14 residues. CDR3 bases: TGTGCCACAAGCCAGGGGACGAATAACTATGGCTACACCTTC. As protein: CATSQGTNNYGYTF.

This clonotype was seen many times. CDR3 in amino acids: CASSLIPGTGNYGYTF. For the CDR3, the DNA is TGTGCCAGCAGCCTAATCCCTGGGACAGGGAACTATGGCTACACCTTC. This rearrangement joins TRBV7-9 to TRBJ1-2; 9 bases match TRBD1. Germline CDR1 is SEHNR and CDR2 is FQNEAQ (reference sequence). The ends lost 5 bases at V and 2 bases at J; junction bases unmatched: 9. The CDR3 spans 16 residues. The full variable domain, rest sourced from reference TRBV7-9 and TRBJ1-2, is DTGVSQNPRHKITKRGQNVTFRCDPISEHNRLYWYRQTLGQGPEFLTYFQNEAQLEKSRLLSDRFSAERPKGSFSTLEIQRTEQGDSAMYLCASSLIPGTGNYGYTFGSGTRLTVV.

The count of this clonotype is one. The rearrangement joins TRBV30 to TRBJ2-1, with a possible D match to TRBD2 (7 bases). From germline, CDR1 is GTSNPN and CDR2 SVGIG (reference sequence). V lost 4 bases and J lost 3, with 16 bases in between. The CDR3 extends over 15 amino acids. Here the CDR3 reads CAWTGGGGNYNEQFF. CDR3 nucleotide sequence: TGTGCCTGGACGGGGGGCGGGGGAAACTACAATGAGCAGTTCTTC.

The V and J genes are TRBV14 and TRBJ2-3, with 12 bases identical to TRBD2. CDR3 length: 18 amino acids. Germline CDR1 is SGHDN and CDR2 is FVKESK. With V trimmed by 0 bases and J by 5 bases, 9 bases remained unmatched. The CDR3 region has the DNA TGTGCCAGCAGCCAAGAAGATCTCCTAGCGGGAGGGTTAGATACGCAGTATTTT. Translated: CASSQEDLLAGGLDTQYF.

The rearrangement joins TRBV18 to TRBJ1-1; D remains ambiguous. Germline assignment: CDR1 KGHSH and CDR2 LQKENI. CDR3 length: 12 residues. V was trimmed by 6 bases and J by 5 bases, leaving 10 bases between them. CDR3: CASSTERTEAFF. Here the CDR3 DNA reads TGTGCCAGCTCCACAGAGAGGACTGAAGCTTTCTTT.

This clonotype appeared a few times. V and J are TRBV7-6 and TRBJ2-5; D might be TRBD2 (6 bases). CDR3 length: 17 residues. V dropped 3 bases and J dropped 4 bases, with 21 bases sitting between them. The germline gives CDR1 SGHVS, CDR2 FNYEAQ. The CDR3 nucleotides read TGTGCCAGCAGCTTGGGACTCGCAACAGGCAGTAGAGAGACCCAGTACTTC. This translates into CASSLGLATGSRETQYF.

This clonotype was counted ten times or more. V gene TRBV7-6 combines with J gene TRBJ2-7; TRBD2 is a possible D gene (6 bases). CDR3 length equals 13 residues. Trimming took 5 bases from V and 3 from J, leaving 11 bases between them. CDR1 is SGHVS and CDR2 is FNYEAQ in the germline V gene. The DNA of the CDR3 is TGTGCCAGCAGCCAATCGGGGGACTACGAGCAGTACTTC. Protein product: CASSQSGDYEQYF.

Remarks on this clonotype: A much larger clone sits a single nucleotide away, making a read error possible. This chain uses TRBV7-6 with TRBJ2-7; tentative D call: TRBD1 (6 bases). V lost 4 bases and J 3 bases, leaving 7 bases between the germline ends. The CDR3 has 12 amino acids. In germline, CDR1 is SGHVS, CDR2 FNYEAQ. The CDR3 region is CASSWDIYEQYF. Written as DNA, the CDR3 is TGTGCCAGCAGCTGGGACATCTACGAGCAGTACTTC.

The J gene is TRBJ2-2, the V gene TRBV24-1, with D perhaps being TRBD1 or TRBD2 (5 bases each). The CDR3 loop spans 16 amino acids. CDR1 and CDR2 (germline): KGHDR, SFDVKD. V lost 3 bases, J lost 1 base, and 11 bases lay in between. The DNA for the CDR3 is TGTGCCACCAGTGATCGAGGGACCATGAACACCGGGGAGCTGTTTTTT. The encoded protein is CATSDRGTMNTGELFF.